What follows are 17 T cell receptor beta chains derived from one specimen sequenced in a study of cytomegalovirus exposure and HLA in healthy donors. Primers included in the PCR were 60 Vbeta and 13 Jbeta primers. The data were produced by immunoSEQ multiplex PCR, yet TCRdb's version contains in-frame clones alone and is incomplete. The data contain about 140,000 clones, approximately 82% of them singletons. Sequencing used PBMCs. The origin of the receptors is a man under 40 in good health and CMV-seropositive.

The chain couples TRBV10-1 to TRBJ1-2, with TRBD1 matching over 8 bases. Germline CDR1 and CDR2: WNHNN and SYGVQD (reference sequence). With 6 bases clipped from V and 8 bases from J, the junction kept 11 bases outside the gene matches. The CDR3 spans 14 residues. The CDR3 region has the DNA TGCGCCAGCAGCCCGGGCAGGGGGCGCGGGGGCTACACCTTC. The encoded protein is CASSPGRGRGGYTF.

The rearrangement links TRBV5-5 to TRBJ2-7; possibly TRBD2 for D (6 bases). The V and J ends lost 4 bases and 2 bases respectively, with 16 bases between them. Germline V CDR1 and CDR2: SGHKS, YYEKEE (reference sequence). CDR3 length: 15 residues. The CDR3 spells CASSPGTAPTYEQYF. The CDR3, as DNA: TGTGCCAGCAGCCCCGGGACTGCTCCCACCTACGAGCAGTACTTC.

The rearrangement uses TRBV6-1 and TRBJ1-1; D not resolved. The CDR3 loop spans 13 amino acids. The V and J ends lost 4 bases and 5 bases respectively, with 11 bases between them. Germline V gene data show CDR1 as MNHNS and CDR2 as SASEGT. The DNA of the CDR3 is TGTGCCAGCAGTGCTTGGAGGGCTACTGAAGCTTTCTTT. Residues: CASSAWRATEAFF.

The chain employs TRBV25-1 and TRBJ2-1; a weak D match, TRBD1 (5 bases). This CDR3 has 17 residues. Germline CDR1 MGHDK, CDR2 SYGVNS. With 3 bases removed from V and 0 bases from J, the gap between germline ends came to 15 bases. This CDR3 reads CASSDVPTESSYNEQFF. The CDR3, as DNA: TGTGCCAGCAGTGATGTCCCGACAGAATCCTCCTACAATGAGCAGTTCTTC. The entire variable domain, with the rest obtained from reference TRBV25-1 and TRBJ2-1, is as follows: EADIYQTPRYLVIGTGKKITLECSQTMGHDKMYWYQQDPGMELHLIHYSYGVNSTEKGDLSSESTVSRIRTEHFPLTLESARPSHTSQYLCASSDVPTESSYNEQFFGPGTRLTVL.

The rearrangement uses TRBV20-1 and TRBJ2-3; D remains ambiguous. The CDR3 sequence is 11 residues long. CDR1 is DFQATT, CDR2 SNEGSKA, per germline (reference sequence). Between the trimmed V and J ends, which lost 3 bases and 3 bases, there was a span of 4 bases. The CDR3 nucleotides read TGCAGTGCTAGGTTAACAGATACGCAGTATTTT. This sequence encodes CSARLTDTQYF.

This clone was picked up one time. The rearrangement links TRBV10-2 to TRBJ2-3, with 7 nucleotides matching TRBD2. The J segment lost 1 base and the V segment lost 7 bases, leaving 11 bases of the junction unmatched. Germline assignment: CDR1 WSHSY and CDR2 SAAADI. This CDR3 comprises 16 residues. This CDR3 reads CASISPGGGGTDTQYF. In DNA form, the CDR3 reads TGCGCCAGCATAAGCCCCGGTGGGGGGGGCACAGATACGCAGTATTTT.

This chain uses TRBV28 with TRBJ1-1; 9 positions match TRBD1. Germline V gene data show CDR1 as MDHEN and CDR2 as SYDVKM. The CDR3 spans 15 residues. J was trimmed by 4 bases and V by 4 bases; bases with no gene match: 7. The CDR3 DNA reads TGTGCCAGCAGTTCATCCGGGACAGGGTTCACTGAAGCTTTCTTT. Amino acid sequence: CASSSSGTGFTEAFF.

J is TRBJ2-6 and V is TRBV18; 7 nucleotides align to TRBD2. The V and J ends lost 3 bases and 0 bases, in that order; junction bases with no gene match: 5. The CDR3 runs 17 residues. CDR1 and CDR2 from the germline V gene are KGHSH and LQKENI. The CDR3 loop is CASSPRGGLSGANVLTF. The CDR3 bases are TGTGCCAGCTCACCCCGGGGAGGGCTCTCTGGGGCCAACGTCCTGACTTTC.

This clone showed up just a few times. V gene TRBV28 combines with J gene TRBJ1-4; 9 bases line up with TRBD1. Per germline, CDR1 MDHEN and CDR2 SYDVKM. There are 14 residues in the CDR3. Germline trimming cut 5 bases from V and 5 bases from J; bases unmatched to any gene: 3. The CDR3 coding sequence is TGTGCCAGCAGTACCGGACAGGGGAATGAAAAACTGTTTTTT. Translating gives CASSTGQGNEKLFF.

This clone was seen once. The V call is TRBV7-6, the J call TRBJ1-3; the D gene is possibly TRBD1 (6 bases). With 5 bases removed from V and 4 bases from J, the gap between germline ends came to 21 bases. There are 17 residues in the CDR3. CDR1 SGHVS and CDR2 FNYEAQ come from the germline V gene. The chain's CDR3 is CASSLISGAGTGNTIYF. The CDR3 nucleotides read TGTGCCAGCAGCCTAATCTCCGGGGCCGGGACAGGAAACACCATATATTTT.

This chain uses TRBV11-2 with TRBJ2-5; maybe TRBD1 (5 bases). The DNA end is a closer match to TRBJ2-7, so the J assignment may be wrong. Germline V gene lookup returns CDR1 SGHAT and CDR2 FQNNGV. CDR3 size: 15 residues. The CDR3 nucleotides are TGTGCCAGCAGCTTAGATCAAGCAGGGTACTACGAGCAGTACTTC. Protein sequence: CASSLDQAGYYEQYF.

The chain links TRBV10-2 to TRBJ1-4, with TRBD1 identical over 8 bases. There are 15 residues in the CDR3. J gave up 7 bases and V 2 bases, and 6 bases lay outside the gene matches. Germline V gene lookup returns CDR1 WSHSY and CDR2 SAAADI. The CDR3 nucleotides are TGCGCCAGCAGTGAGAGGGCACAGGGGGTTGAAAAACTGTTTTTT. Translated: CASSERAQGVEKLFF.

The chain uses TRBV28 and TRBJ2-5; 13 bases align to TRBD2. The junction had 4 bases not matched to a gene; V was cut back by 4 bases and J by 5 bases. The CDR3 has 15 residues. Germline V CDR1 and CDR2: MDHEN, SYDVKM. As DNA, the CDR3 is TGTGCCAGCAGTTACGAGACTAGCGGGAGGGAGACCCAGTACTTC. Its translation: CASSYETSGRETQYF.

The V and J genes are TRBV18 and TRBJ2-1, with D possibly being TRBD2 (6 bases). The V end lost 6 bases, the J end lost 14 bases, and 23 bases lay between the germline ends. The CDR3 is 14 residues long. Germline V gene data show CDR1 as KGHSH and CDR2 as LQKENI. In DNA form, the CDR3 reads TGTGCCAGCTCCCTGGGACTGGCTGGGGAAGTGGAGTTCTTC. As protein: CASSLGLAGEVEFF.

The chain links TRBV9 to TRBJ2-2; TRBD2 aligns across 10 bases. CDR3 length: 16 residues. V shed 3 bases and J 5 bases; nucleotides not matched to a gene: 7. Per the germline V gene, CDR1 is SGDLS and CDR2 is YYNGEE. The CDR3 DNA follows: TGTGCCAGCAGCGCACCGAGCGGGGGGGGGACCGGGGAGCTGTTTTTT. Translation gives CASSAPSGGGTGELFF.

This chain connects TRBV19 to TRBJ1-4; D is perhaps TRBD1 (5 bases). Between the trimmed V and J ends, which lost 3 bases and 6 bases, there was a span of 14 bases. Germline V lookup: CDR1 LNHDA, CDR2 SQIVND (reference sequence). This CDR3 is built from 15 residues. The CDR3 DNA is TGTGCCAGTAGTATTCCCGCGGACATGGATGAAAAACTGTTTTTT. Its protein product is CASSIPADMDEKLFF.

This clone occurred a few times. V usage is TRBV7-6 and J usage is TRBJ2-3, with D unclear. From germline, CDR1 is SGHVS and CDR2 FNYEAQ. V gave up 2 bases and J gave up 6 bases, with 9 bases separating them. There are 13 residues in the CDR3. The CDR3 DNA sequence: TGTGCCAGCAGCTTATCCCAGATGGATACGCAGTATTTT. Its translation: CASSLSQMDTQYF.